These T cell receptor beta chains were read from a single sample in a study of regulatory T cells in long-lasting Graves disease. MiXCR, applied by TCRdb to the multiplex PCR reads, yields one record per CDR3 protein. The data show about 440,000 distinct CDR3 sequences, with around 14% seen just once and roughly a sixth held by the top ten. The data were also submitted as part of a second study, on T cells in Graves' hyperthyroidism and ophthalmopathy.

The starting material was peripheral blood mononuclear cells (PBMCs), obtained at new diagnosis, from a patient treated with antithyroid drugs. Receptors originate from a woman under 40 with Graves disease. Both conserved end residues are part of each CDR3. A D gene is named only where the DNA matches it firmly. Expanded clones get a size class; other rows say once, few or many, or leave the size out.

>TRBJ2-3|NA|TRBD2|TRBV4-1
TGCGCCAGCAGCCGGGTGGCGGGAGGGGCAGATACGCAGTATTTT
CASSRVAGGADTQYF
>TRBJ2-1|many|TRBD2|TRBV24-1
TGTGCCACCAGTGATCCAATAGCGGGAGCAGGCAATGAGCAGTTCTTC
CATSDPIAGAGNEQFF
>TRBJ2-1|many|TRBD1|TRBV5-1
TGCGCCAGCAGTACAGGGGTCTCCTACAATGAGCAGTTCTTC
CASSTGVSYNEQFF
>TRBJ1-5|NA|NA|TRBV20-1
TGCAGTGCTATCGTTGGGCAGGCCGGCAATCAGCCCCAGCATTTT
CSAIVGQAGNQPQHF
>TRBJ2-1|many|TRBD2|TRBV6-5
TGTGCCAGCAGTTTGACTAGCGGGAGGGCCATCCAGGGCAATGAGCAGTTCTTC
CASSLTSGRAIQGNEQFF
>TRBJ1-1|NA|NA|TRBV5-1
TGCGCCAGCAGCTTGGCCATGGGGGGCCTCACTGAAGCTTTCTTT
CASSLAMGGLTEAFF
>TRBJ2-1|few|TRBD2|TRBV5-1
TGCGCCAGCAGCTTCGGGGGGAACAATGAGCAGTTCTTC
CASSFGGNNEQFF
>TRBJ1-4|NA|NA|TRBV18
TGTGCCAGCTCATCAGCCGGGACCGAAAAACTGTTTTTT
CASSSAGTEKLFF
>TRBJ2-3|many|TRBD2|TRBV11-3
TGTGCCAGCAGCGCTCGGCGGGGGGAGGGGCCAGATACGCAGTATTTT
CASSARRGEGPDTQYF
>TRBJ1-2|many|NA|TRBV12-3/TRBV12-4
TGTGCCAGCAGTCTCCAGTCACAGTATGACTACACCTTC
CASSLQSQYDYTF
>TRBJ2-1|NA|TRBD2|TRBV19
TGTGCCTGTGCCGCCCCCGGGACTAGCGGCAATGAGCAGTTCTTC
CACAAPGTSGNEQFF
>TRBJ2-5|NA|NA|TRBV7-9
TGTGCCAGCGGTGATTCTCGGGCCACCCAGTACTTC
CASGDSRATQYF
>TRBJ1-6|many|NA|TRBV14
TGTGCCAGCAGGTGGGCAGGAAGAAATTCACCCCTCCACTTT
CASRWAGRNSPLHF
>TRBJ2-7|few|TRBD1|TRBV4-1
TGCGCCAGCAGCCTAAGGGGTCAGGGGGACCCTTCCTACGAGCAGTACTTC
CASSLRGQGDPSYEQYF
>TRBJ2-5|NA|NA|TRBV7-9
TGTGCCAGCAGCCTTGGGCCAACCTCTCAAGAGACCCAGTACTTC
CASSLGPTSQETQYF
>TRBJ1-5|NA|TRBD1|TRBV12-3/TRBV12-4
TGTGCCAGCAGTCGGGACAGGGGTTTTAATCAGCCCCAGCATTTT
CASSRDRGFNQPQHF
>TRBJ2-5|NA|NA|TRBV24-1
TGTGCCACCAGTGAGCGAGGGGAGACCCAGTACTTC
CATSERGETQYF
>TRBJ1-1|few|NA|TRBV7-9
TGTGCCAGCACCCCAGTTCGGGGTTTGAACACTGAAGCTTTCTTT
CASTPVRGLNTEAFF
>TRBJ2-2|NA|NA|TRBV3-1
TGTGCCAGCAGCCAAACAGGGCTCGGCACCGGGGAGCTGTTTTTT
CASSQTGLGTGELFF
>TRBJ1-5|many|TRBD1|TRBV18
TGTGCCAGCTCACCAGGACAGGGAGGACAGCCCCAGCATTTT
CASSPGQGGQPQHF
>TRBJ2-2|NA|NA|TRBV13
TGTGCCAGCAGCTTTAGTCTGGCCGGGGAGCTGTTTTTT
CASSFSLAGELFF
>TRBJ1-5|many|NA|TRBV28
TGTGCCATCCTGGCGGGGAACAGCAATCAGCCCCAGCATTTT
CAILAGNSNQPQHF
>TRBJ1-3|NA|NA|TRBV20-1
TGCAGTGCCCCGTCGGGGGGGGCTGGAAACACCATATATTTT
CSAPSGGAGNTIYF
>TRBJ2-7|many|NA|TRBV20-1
TGCAGTGCTAAACCCACGGGAGTAAACTACGAGCAGTACTTC
CSAKPTGVNYEQYF
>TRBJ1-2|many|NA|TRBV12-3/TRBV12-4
TGTGCCAGCACCCAGAGGGGTCGGAGAGGTAGCTATGGCTACACCTTC
CASTQRGRRGSYGYTF
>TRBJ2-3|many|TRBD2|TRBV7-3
TGTGCCAGCAGCCTAGAGCCAGCGGGGGCCACAGATACGCAGTATTTT
CASSLEPAGATDTQYF
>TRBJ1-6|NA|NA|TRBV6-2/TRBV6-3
TGTGCCAGCAGTACCCGGAGCGGGACACCTTATAATTCACCCCTCCACTTT
CASSTRSGTPYNSPLHF
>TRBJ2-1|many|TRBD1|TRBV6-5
TGTGCCAGCAGTTTCTCCACGGGACAGGCCTACAATGAGCAGTTCTTC
CASSFSTGQAYNEQFF
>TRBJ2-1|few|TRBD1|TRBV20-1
TGCAGTGCTAGAGATGTACAGGGGGCAAACAATGAGCAGTTCTTC
CSARDVQGANNEQFF
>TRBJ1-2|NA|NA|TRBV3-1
TGTGCCAGCAGCCAAGACTTGAGGACAGTGCACTATGGCTACACCTTC
CASSQDLRTVHYGYTF
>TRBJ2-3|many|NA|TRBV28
TGTGCCAGCAGTTTAGACGGGTCGGACTCATCAGATACGCAGTATTTT
CASSLDGSDSSDTQYF
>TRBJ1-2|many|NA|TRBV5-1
TGCGCCAGCAGCTTGAGTGGGGACCAACTACAGCCCGACACCTTC
CASSLSGDQLQPDTF
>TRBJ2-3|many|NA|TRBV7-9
TGTGCCAGCAGCCCGGGACTCCTTGCCACAGATACGCAGTATTTT
CASSPGLLATDTQYF
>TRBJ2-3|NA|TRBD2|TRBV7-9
TGTGCCAGCAGTTCCGGGACTAGCGGGAGGGTAGATACGCAGTATTTT
CASSSGTSGRVDTQYF
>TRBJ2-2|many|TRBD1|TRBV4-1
TGCGCCAGCAGCCCTTCGGGACAGGGGGCCAGAATCGGTGCCGGGGAGCTGTTTTTT
CASSPSGQGARIGAGELFF
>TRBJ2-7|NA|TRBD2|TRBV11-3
TGTGCCAGCAGCTTAGAGCCGGGAGGGGCCTACGAGCAGTACTTC
CASSLEPGGAYEQYF
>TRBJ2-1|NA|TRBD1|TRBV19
TGTGCCAGTAGAATAAAGACCGGGACAGGGTTAGGGGCGGAGGAGCAGTCCTTC
CASRIKTGTGLGAEEQSF
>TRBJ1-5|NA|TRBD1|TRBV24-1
TGTGCCACCAGTGACCCCGGGACAGGGGACGGCAATCAGCCCCAGCATTTT
CATSDPGTGDGNQPQHF
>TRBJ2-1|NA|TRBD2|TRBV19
TGTGCCAGTAGTACAGAAGCGGGAAGTAACAATGAGCAGTTCTTC
CASSTEAGSNNEQFF
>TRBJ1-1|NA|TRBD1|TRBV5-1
TGCGCCAGCGGATCAGGGGGCCAGAACACTGAAGCTTTCTTT
CASGSGGQNTEAFF
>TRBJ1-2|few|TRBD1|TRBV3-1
TGTGCCAGCAGCCAAGCCGGGACAGTCCCGGAAGGCACCTTC
CASSQAGTVPEGTF
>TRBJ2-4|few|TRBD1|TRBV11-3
TGTGCCAGCAGCCACCTTCGGACAGGGCTAATAGCCAAAAACATTCAGTACTTC
CASSHLRTGLIAKNIQYF
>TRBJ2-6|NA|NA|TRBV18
TGTGCCAGCTCACCAAACCCCTCTGGGGCCAACGTCCTGACTTTC
CASSPNPSGANVLTF
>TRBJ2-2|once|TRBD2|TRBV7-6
TGTGCCAGCAGCATTAGGACTAGCGTGGTCGGGGAGCTGTTTTTT
CASSIRTSVVGELFF
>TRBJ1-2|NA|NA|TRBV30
TGTGCCTGGAGTGTGAGTTCCGGGGGCTACACCTTC
CAWSVSSGGYTF
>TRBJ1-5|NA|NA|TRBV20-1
TGCAGTGCTAGAGATCGCAACAAGGGCTCATTTTATCAGCCCCAGCATTTT
CSARDRNKGSFYQPQHF
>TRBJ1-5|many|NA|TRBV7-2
TGTGCCAGCAGCTTAGCGCGGCCTGATAGCAATCAGCCCCAGCATTTT
CASSLARPDSNQPQHF
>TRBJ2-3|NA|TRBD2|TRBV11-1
TGTGCCAGCAGCTCGTCCGGGACTAGCCGCACAGATACGCAGTATTTT
CASSSSGTSRTDTQYF
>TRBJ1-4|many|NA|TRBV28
TGTGCCAGCAGAGACGAAAAACTGTTTTTT
CASRDEKLFF